This T cell receptor beta chain came from a study of regulatory T cells in long-lasting Graves disease. Time point described: newly diagnosed GD, antithyroid drugs for less than 3 months. The authors made the TCR library using RNA they extracted from PBMCs. HTBI primers from iRepertoire and Arm-PCR of CDR3 regions yielded the TCR beta libraries. One entry per CDR3 protein, called by TCRdb with MiXCR from the multiplex PCR reads. Of roughly 500,000 distinct CDR3 sequences listed, about 12% are singletons. Study outcomes and limitations: Shared public clonotypes totalled 2,741 in persistent patients, compared with around 880 in new patients.

This clonotype showed up many times. Its specificity is unknown. This sample also appeared in a second study, on T cells in Graves' hyperthyroidism and ophthalmopathy. This second report adds: Diagnosis rested on symptoms, serum thyroxine and TRAb, thyroid ultrasound, and orbital computed tomography. First-round RT-PCR targeting the TCR CDR3 was performed with the HTBI primer set.

The sample in question was peripheral blood mononuclear cells (PBMCs), obtained at new diagnosis, from a patient treated with antithyroid drugs. The TCR comes from a woman between 25 and 40 years old with Graves disease.

CDR3 bases: TGTGCCAGCAGCCGTAAGCTGGACACTGAAGCTTTCTTT. Translation: CASSRKLDTEAFF. This chain uses TRBV7-9 with TRBJ1-1; D remains ambiguous. The CDR3 length is 13 residues. V was clipped by 5 bases and J by 3 bases, with 10 bases between them. Per germline, CDR1 SEHNR and CDR2 FQNEAQ (reference sequence). The full variable domain, its missing parts supplied by reference TRBV7-9 and TRBJ1-1, is DTGVSQNPRHKITKRGQNVTFRCDPISEHNRLYWYRQTLGQGPEFLTYFQNEAQLEKSRLLSDRFSAERPKGSFSTLEIQRTEQGDSAMYLCASSRKLDTEAFFGQGTRLTVV.